This TCR beta chain was profiled in a study of blood T cell repertoires in COVID-19. This clone occurred once. The V gene lost 5 bases and the J gene lost 6 bases, with 14 bases spanning the gap. The CDR3 totals 14 residues. Looked up from germline, CDR1 is KGHSH and CDR2 is LQKENI. Measured with immunoSEQ multiplex PCR; TCRdb has only the in-frame clones, and not every one. The top ten clones hold around 0.77% of a sample with about 170,000 clones, roughly 90% of them seen once. Sequenced input: PBMCs or T cells enriched from blood (not recorded which). The source is a woman aged 18-29 years who had recovered from COVID-19. The V and J genes are TRBV18 and TRBJ1-5; weak D call: TRBD1 (6 bases). The CDR3 DNA reads TGTGCCAGCTCAACTACAGGGCTAGGTCAGCCCCAGCATTTT. It yields the protein CASSTTGLGQPQHF.